This T cell receptor beta chain is from a study of T cell changes during pregnancy in multiple sclerosis (dated by TCRdb to about 2019). Study-wide context: The study looked at changes in the T cell repertoire across pregnancy in women with multiple sclerosis.

As regards this clone: No cognate antigen has been identified for it. Base qualities were left out, and no much larger clone turns up one base away.

CDR1 SGHRS and CDR2 YFSETQ are derived from the germline V gene. The trim is 4 bases for V and 2 bases for J, with a gap of 9 bases between the germline ends. The CDR3 spans 14 residues, from the cysteine through the phenylalanine. Only the CDR3 portion is preserved as DNA: 42 bases, with reading frame beginning at the first base. The library came from the immunoSEQ multiplex PCR assay. TCRdb holds this immuneACCESS table with in-frame rearrangements only. Some clones are missing; in checked studies, unresolved V genes explain under half, and the rest has no known cause. The table for this sample lists around 100,000 clones; just over 90% of them were counted only once. Of the sample, about 3.5% falls within the top ten clones.

The input for sequencing was peripheral blood, taken after pregnancy. This chain joins TRBV5-1 to TRBJ2-2; the D gene is perhaps TRBD2, on 6 matching bases. This TCR derives from a female donor with multiple sclerosis, enrolled in a pregnancy study. The CDR3 amino acid sequence is: CASSNGLNTGELFF. DNA sequence: TGCGCCAGCAGCAACGGACTAAACACCGGGGAGCTGTTTTTT.